The rows below give T cell receptor beta chains drawn from one sample of a study of Tregs in tolerant kidney transplant recipients. The assay was immunoSEQ multiplex PCR, and TCRdb's table has in-frame clones only and misses some. Of some 250,000 clones in the sample, approximately 84% are singletons; the top ten hold approximately 0.69%. Sequenced material: CD4+ T cells from blood. The source is a human donor in good health. Both conserved end residues are part of each CDR3. Fields, in order: CDR3 length, J gene, clone size, D gene, V gene, CDR3 protein, CDR3 DNA. D genes are given only for firm matches. Clone size appears in some rows only: once, few, many, or a class for an expanded clone.

len: 18
j_gene: TRBJ2-2
abundance: .
d_gene: TRBD2
v_gene: TRBV27
CDR3aa: CASSTTSRAGVGTGELFF
CDR3nt: TGTGCCAGCAGTACCACTTCACGCGCGGGAGTGGGGACCGGGGAGCTGTTTTTT

len: 16
j_gene: TRBJ2-7
abundance: .
d_gene: TRBD2
v_gene: TRBV5-4
CDR3aa: CASSPSSGRSSYEQYF
CDR3nt: TGTGCCAGCAGCCCTTCTAGCGGGAGGAGCTCCTACGAGCAGTACTTC

len: 15
j_gene: TRBJ1-1
abundance: .
d_gene: .
v_gene: TRBV5-1
CDR3aa: CASSLATVRDTEAFF
CDR3nt: TGCGCCAGCAGCTTGGCCACCGTGAGGGACACTGAAGCTTTCTTT

len: 16
j_gene: TRBJ1-2
abundance: .
d_gene: TRBD1
v_gene: TRBV15
CDR3aa: CATSPRQGESNYGYTF
CDR3nt: TGTGCCACCAGCCCCCGACAGGGGGAGTCTAACTATGGCTACACCTTC

len: 15
j_gene: TRBJ1-2
abundance: few
d_gene: TRBD1
v_gene: TRBV6-5
CDR3aa: CASTITGTGDYGYTF
CDR3nt: TGTGCCAGCACTATTACCGGGACAGGGGACTATGGCTACACCTTC

len: 15
j_gene: TRBJ2-1
abundance: .
d_gene: .
v_gene: TRBV5-4
CDR3aa: CATRMPGGRRNEQFF
CDR3nt: TGTGCCACCCGAATGCCCGGGGGGCGGCGGAATGAGCAGTTCTTC

len: 17
j_gene: TRBJ2-7
abundance: .
d_gene: TRBD1
v_gene: TRBV9
CDR3aa: CASSVAQGGWGSYEQYF
CDR3nt: TGTGCCAGCAGCGTAGCTCAAGGGGGCTGGGGCTCCTACGAGCAGTACTTC

len: 17
j_gene: TRBJ2-7
abundance: .
d_gene: TRBD1
v_gene: TRBV5-4
CDR3aa: CASSRPGQGAPGGEQYF
CDR3nt: TGTGCCAGCAGCCGTCCGGGACAGGGGGCGCCGGGTGGCGAGCAGTACTTC

len: 14
j_gene: TRBJ2-7
abundance: .
d_gene: .
v_gene: TRBV5-1
CDR3aa: CASSLAGASREQYF
CDR3nt: TGCGCCAGCAGCTTGGCCGGGGCTAGTCGCGAGCAGTACTTC

len: 15
j_gene: TRBJ2-7
abundance: .
d_gene: TRBD1
v_gene: TRBV6-5
CDR3aa: CASSYSGQVPYEQYF
CDR3nt: TGTGCCAGCAGTTACTCAGGACAGGTACCCTACGAGCAGTACTTC

len: 15
j_gene: TRBJ2-5
abundance: .
d_gene: TRBD1
v_gene: TRBV25-1
CDR3aa: CASSEWGTGKETQYF
CDR3nt: TGTGCCAGCAGTGAATGGGGGACAGGGAAAGAGACCCAGTACTTC

len: 11
j_gene: TRBJ2-3
abundance: once
d_gene: .
v_gene: TRBV14
CDR3aa: CASSGTYTQYF
CDR3nt: TGTGCCAGCAGCGGGACCTATACGCAGTATTTT

len: 14
j_gene: TRBJ2-5
abundance: once
d_gene: TRBD2
v_gene: TRBV29-1
CDR3aa: CSHSSGRAGETQYF
CDR3nt: TGCAGTCATTCCAGCGGGAGGGCCGGAGAGACCCAGTACTTC

len: 14
j_gene: TRBJ2-7
abundance: .
d_gene: .
v_gene: TRBV7-9
CDR3aa: CASSTQGRSYEQYF
CDR3nt: TGTGCCAGCAGCACACAGGGGAGGTCCTACGAGCAGTACTTC

len: 16
j_gene: TRBJ2-3
abundance: few
d_gene: TRBD2
v_gene: TRBV5-1
CDR3aa: CASSQGLAGATDTQYF
CDR3nt: TGCGCCAGCAGCCAAGGACTAGCGGGGGCCACAGATACGCAGTATTTT

len: 12
j_gene: TRBJ2-1
abundance: .
d_gene: .
v_gene: TRBV7-6
CDR3aa: CASSPDWNEQFF
CDR3nt: TGTGCCAGCAGCCCGGACTGGAATGAGCAGTTCTTC

len: 14
j_gene: TRBJ2-7
abundance: .
d_gene: TRBD1
v_gene: TRBV28
CDR3aa: CASSLDRILYEQYF
CDR3nt: TGTGCCAGCAGTCTGGACAGGATCCTGTACGAGCAGTACTTC

len: 14
j_gene: TRBJ1-5
abundance: .
d_gene: TRBD1
v_gene: TRBV7-2
CDR3aa: CASSPGQGLQPQHF
CDR3nt: TGTGCCAGCAGCCCGGGACAGGGCCTTCAGCCCCAGCATTTT

len: 14
j_gene: TRBJ2-1
abundance: .
d_gene: .
v_gene: TRBV4-1
CDR3aa: CASSQGFRGYEQFF
CDR3nt: TGCGCCAGCAGCCAAGGTTTTCGAGGTTATGAGCAGTTCTTC

len: 19
j_gene: TRBJ1-3
abundance: .
d_gene: .
v_gene: TRBV14
CDR3aa: CASSQPRDLFRNSGNTIYF
CDR3nt: TGTGCCAGCAGCCAACCCCGCGATTTGTTCCGGAACTCTGGAAACACCATATATTTT

len: 13
j_gene: TRBJ2-7
abundance: .
d_gene: TRBD2
v_gene: TRBV5-1
CDR3aa: CASSKGLVGEQYF
CDR3nt: TGCGCCAGCAGCAAGGGACTAGTGGGCGAGCAGTACTTC

len: 16
j_gene: TRBJ1-1
abundance: once
d_gene: .
v_gene: TRBV11-2
CDR3aa: CASSLRFGQRNTEAFF
CDR3nt: TGTGCCAGCAGCTTAAGGTTCGGGCAGAGAAACACTGAAGCTTTTTTT

len: 17
j_gene: TRBJ2-3
abundance: .
d_gene: TRBD2
v_gene: TRBV5-4
CDR3aa: CASSLLTLAGVTDTQYF
CDR3nt: TGTGCCAGCAGCTTGCTAACCCTAGCGGGAGTAACAGATACGCAGTATTTT

len: 15
j_gene: TRBJ2-7
abundance: few
d_gene: TRBD1
v_gene: TRBV18
CDR3aa: CASSPLRTGIYEQYF
CDR3nt: TGTGCCAGCTCACCACTACGGACAGGGATCTACGAGCAGTACTTC

len: 11
j_gene: TRBJ2-7
abundance: .
d_gene: .
v_gene: TRBV20-1
CDR3aa: CSASRAGEQYF
CDR3nt: TGCAGTGCTTCTAGGGCCGGTGAGCAGTACTTC

len: 15
j_gene: TRBJ1-2
abundance: .
d_gene: .
v_gene: TRBV6-1
CDR3aa: CASSISQGVTRGYTF
CDR3nt: TGTGCCAGCAGTATTTCACAGGGAGTGACGCGGGGCTACACCTTC

len: 17
j_gene: TRBJ1-5
abundance: once
d_gene: .
v_gene: TRBV18
CDR3aa: CASSPRVGAGRNQPQHF
CDR3nt: TGTGCCAGCTCACCAAGAGTAGGAGCAGGGCGGAATCAGCCCCAGCATTTT

len: 15
j_gene: TRBJ2-1
abundance: .
d_gene: TRBD2
v_gene: TRBV30
CDR3aa: CAWSTRLAGGKEQFF
CDR3nt: TGTGCCTGGAGTACCCGACTAGCGGGGGGAAAAGAGCAGTTCTTC

len: 12
j_gene: TRBJ2-7
abundance: once
d_gene: .
v_gene: TRBV18
CDR3aa: CASSPPTYEQYF
CDR3nt: TGTGCCAGCTCACCCCCGACCTACGAGCAGTACTTC

len: 14
j_gene: TRBJ1-2
abundance: .
d_gene: .
v_gene: TRBV18
CDR3aa: CASSPRTGNYGYTF
CDR3nt: TGTGCCAGCTCACCACGGACGGGCAACTATGGCTACACCTTC

len: 15
j_gene: TRBJ2-7
abundance: .
d_gene: .
v_gene: TRBV16
CDR3aa: CASSQLELDIGEQYF
CDR3nt: TGTGCCAGCAGCCAATTGGAGTTGGACATCGGGGAGCAGTACTTC

len: 15
j_gene: TRBJ2-3
abundance: .
d_gene: TRBD2
v_gene: TRBV19
CDR3aa: CASSISGGLVDTQYF
CDR3nt: TGTGCCAGTAGTATTAGCGGGGGGCTCGTGGATACGCAGTATTTT

len: 16
j_gene: TRBJ2-1
abundance: .
d_gene: .
v_gene: TRBV4-1
CDR3aa: CASSPEMGLTNNEQFF
CDR3nt: TGCGCCAGCAGCCCCGAGATGGGATTAACAAACAATGAGCAGTTCTTC

len: 18
j_gene: TRBJ1-2
abundance: .
d_gene: TRBD1
v_gene: TRBV4-1
CDR3aa: CASSQDGGSGTVDYGYTF
CDR3nt: TGCGCCAGCAGCCAAGACGGGGGTTCGGGGACAGTCGACTATGGCTACACCTTC

len: 16
j_gene: TRBJ1-2
abundance: .
d_gene: .
v_gene: TRBV6-6
CDR3aa: CASSGGLSPRGYGYTF
CDR3nt: TGTGCCAGCAGTGGCGGACTATCACCTAGGGGGTATGGCTACACCTTC

len: 14
j_gene: TRBJ1-1
abundance: .
d_gene: .
v_gene: TRBV25-1
CDR3aa: CASSARTPNTEAFF
CDR3nt: TGTGCCAGCAGTGCCCGGACGCCGAACACTGAAGCTTTCTTT

len: 16
j_gene: TRBJ1-5
abundance: .
d_gene: .
v_gene: TRBV30
CDR3aa: CAWKLRGPEGNQPQHF
CDR3nt: TGTGCCTGGAAGCTCCGAGGACCGGAGGGCAATCAGCCCCAGCATTTT

len: 12
j_gene: TRBJ2-7
abundance: .
d_gene: .
v_gene: TRBV5-4
CDR3aa: CASSLWTYEQYF
CDR3nt: TGTGCCAGCAGCTTATGGACCTACGAGCAGTACTTC

len: 15
j_gene: TRBJ2-1
abundance: few
d_gene: TRBD1
v_gene: TRBV2
CDR3aa: CASSRDSGAYNEQFF
CDR3nt: TGTGCCAGCAGCCGGGACAGCGGAGCCTACAATGAGCAGTTCTTC

len: 16
j_gene: TRBJ1-4
abundance: .
d_gene: .
v_gene: TRBV11-2
CDR3aa: CASSLLPFATNEKLFF
CDR3nt: TGTGCCAGCAGCTTACTCCCCTTTGCAACTAATGAAAAACTGTTTTTT

len: 13
j_gene: TRBJ2-3
abundance: .
d_gene: .
v_gene: TRBV5-1
CDR3aa: CASSLAGSDTQYF
CDR3nt: TGCGCCAGCAGCTTGGCTGGGTCTGATACGCAGTATTTT

len: 15
j_gene: TRBJ1-5
abundance: .
d_gene: .
v_gene: TRBV7-2
CDR3aa: CASSPGSGGNQPQHF
CDR3nt: TGTGCCAGCAGCCCGGGGAGCGGGGGCAATCAGCCCCAGCATTTT

len: 11
j_gene: TRBJ1-2
abundance: .
d_gene: .
v_gene: TRBV6-5
CDR3aa: CASSRGSGYTF
CDR3nt: TGTGCCAGCAGCCGGGGGTCTGGCTACACCTTC

len: 16
j_gene: TRBJ2-5
abundance: once
d_gene: TRBD2
v_gene: TRBV11-2
CDR3aa: CASTTGLRKYQETQYF
CDR3nt: TGTGCCAGCACTACGGGACTAAGAAAGTACCAAGAGACCCAGTACTTC

len: 14
j_gene: TRBJ1-2
abundance: .
d_gene: TRBD1
v_gene: TRBV5-1
CDR3aa: CASSWTGGNYGYTF
CDR3nt: TGCGCCAGCAGCTGGACAGGGGGGAACTATGGCTACACCTTC

len: 15
j_gene: TRBJ1-4
abundance: .
d_gene: .
v_gene: TRBV19
CDR3aa: CASSTEGGLYEKLFF
CDR3nt: TGTGCCAGTAGTACCGAAGGGGGGCTTTATGAAAAACTGTTTTTT

len: 14
j_gene: TRBJ2-7
abundance: few
d_gene: .
v_gene: TRBV18
CDR3aa: CASSPRTLTYEQYF
CDR3nt: TGTGCCAGCTCTCCTCGGACACTAACCTACGAGCAGTACTTC

len: 13
j_gene: TRBJ1-2
abundance: .
d_gene: .
v_gene: TRBV6-5
CDR3aa: CASSESRGGGYTF
CDR3nt: TGTGCCAGCAGTGAGAGCAGGGGCGGGGGCTACACCTTC